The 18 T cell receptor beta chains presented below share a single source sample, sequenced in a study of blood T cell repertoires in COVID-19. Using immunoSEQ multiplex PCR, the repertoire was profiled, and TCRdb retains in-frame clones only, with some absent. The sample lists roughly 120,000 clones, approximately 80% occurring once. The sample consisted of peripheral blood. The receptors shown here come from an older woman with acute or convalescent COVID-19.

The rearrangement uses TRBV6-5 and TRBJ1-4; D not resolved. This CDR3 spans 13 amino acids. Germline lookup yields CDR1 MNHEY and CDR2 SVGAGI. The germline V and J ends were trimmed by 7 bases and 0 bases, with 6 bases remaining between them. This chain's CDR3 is CASKPTTNEKLFF. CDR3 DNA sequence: TGTGCCAGCAAGCCCACAACTAATGAAAAACTGTTTTTT.

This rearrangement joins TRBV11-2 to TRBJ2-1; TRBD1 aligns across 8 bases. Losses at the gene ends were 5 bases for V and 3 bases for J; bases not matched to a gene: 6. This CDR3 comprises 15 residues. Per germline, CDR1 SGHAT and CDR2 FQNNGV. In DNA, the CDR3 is TGTGCCAGCAGCCCTCCGGGACAGGACTACAATGAGCAGTTCTTC. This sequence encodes CASSPPGQDYNEQFF. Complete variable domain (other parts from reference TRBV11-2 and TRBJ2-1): EAGVAQSPRYKIIEKRQSVAFWCNPISGHATLYWYQQILGQGPKLLIQFQNNGVVDDSQLPKDRFSAERLKGVDSTLKIQPAKLEDSAVYLCASSPPGQDYNEQFFGPGTRLTVL.

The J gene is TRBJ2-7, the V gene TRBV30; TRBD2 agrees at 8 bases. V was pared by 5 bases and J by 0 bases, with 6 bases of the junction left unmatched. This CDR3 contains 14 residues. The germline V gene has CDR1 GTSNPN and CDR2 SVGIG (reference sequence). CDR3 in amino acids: CAWQTGGPSYEQYF. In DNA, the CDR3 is TGTGCCTGGCAAACGGGGGGGCCCTCCTACGAGCAGTACTTC.

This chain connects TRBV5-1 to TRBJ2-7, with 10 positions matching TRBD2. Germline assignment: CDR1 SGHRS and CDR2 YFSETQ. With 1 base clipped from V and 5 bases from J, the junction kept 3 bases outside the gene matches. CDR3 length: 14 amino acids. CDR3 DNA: TGCGCCAGCAGCTTGCCACTAGCGGGGAACGAGCAGTACTTC. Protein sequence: CASSLPLAGNEQYF. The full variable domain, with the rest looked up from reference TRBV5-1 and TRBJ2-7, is KAGVTQTPRYLIKTRGQQVTLSCSPISGHRSVSWYQQTPGQGLQFLFEYFSETQRNKGNFPGRFSGRQFSNSRSEMNVSTLELGDSALYLCASSLPLAGNEQYFGPGTRLTVT.

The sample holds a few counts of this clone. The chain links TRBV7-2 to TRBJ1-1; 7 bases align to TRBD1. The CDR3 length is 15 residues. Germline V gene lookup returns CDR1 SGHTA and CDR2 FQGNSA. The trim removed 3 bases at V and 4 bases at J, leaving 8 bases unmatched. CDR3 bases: TGTGCCAGCAGCTTTCAGGGACAGACTCCCACTGAAGCTTTCTTT. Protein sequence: CASSFQGQTPTEAFF.

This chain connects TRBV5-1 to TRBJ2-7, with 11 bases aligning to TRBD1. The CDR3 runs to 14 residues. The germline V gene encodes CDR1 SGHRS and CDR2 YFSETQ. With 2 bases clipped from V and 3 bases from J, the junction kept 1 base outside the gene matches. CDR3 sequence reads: CASSFGTGGYEQYF. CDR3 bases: TGCGCCAGCAGCTTTGGGACAGGGGGCTACGAGCAGTACTTC.

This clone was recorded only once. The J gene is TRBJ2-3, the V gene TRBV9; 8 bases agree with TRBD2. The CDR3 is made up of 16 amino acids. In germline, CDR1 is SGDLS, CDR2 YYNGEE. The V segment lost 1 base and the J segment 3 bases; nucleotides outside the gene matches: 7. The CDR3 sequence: CASSVRASGPTDTQYF. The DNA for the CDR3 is TGTGCCAGCAGCGTACGGGCTAGCGGGCCAACAGATACGCAGTATTTT. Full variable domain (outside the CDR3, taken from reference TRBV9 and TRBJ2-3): DSGVTQTPKHLITATGQRVTLRCSPRSGDLSVYWYQQSLDQGLQFLIQYYNGEERAKGNILERFSAQQFPDLHSELNLSSLELGDSALYFCASSVRASGPTDTQYFGPGTRLTVL.

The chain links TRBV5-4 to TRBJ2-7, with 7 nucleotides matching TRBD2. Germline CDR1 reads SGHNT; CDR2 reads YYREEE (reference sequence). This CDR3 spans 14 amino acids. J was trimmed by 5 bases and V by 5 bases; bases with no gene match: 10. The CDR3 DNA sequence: TGTGCCAGCAGACCCCGAAGGGAGGGCAACGAGCAGTACTTC. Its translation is CASRPRREGNEQYF. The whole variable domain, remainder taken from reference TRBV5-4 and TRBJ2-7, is ETGVTQSPTHLIKTRGQQVTLRCSSQSGHNTVSWYQQALGQGPQFIFQYYREEENGRGNFPPRFSGLQFPNYSSELNVNALELDDSALYLCASRPRREGNEQYFGPGTRLTVT.

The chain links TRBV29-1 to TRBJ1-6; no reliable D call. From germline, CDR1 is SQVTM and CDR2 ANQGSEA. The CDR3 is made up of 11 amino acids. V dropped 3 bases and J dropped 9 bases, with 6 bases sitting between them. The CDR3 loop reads CSVDYRSPLHF. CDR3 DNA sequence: TGCAGCGTTGATTATCGTTCACCCCTCCACTTT. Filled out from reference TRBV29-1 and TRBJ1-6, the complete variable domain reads SAVISQKPSRDICQRGTSLTIQCQVDSQVTMMFWYRQQPGQSLTLIATANQGSEATYESGFVIDKFPISRPNLTFSTLTVSNMSPEDSSIYLCSVDYRSPLHFGNGTRLTVT.

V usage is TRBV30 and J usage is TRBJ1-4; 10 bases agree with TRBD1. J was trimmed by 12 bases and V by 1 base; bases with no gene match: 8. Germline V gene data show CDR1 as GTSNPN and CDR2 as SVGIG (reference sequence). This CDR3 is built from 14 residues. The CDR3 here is CAWSAGTGAEQLFF. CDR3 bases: TGTGCCTGGAGTGCCGGGACAGGGGCCGAACAACTGTTTTTT.

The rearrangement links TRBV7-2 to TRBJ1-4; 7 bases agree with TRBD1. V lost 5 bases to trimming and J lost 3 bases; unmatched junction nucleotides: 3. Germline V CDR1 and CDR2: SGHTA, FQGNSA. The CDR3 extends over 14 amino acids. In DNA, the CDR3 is TGTGCCAGCAGCCTGGGGACAGCTAATGAAAAACTGTTTTTT. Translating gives CASSLGTANEKLFF.

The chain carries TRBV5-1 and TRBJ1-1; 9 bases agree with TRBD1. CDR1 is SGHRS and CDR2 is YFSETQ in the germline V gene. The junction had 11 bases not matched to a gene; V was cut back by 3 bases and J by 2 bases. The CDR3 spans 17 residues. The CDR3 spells CASSSTNTGGFNTEAFF. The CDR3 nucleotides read TGCGCCAGCAGCTCCACAAACACAGGGGGCTTTAACACTGAAGCTTTCTTT.

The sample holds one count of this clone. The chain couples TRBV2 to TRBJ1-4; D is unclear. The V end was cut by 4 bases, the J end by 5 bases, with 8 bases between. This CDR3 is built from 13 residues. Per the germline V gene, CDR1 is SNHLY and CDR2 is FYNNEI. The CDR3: CASSATGNEKLFF. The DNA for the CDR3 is TGTGCCAGCAGTGCGACGGGAAATGAAAAACTGTTTTTT.

CDR3 sequence reads: CASSTTDRALDSNQPQHF. In DNA form, the CDR3 reads TGTGCCAGTAGTACGACGGACAGGGCGTTGGATAGCAATCAGCCCCAGCATTTT. The V gene is TRBV19, the J gene TRBJ1-5; 8 nucleotides align to TRBD1. The V gene end was trimmed by 4 bases and the J gene end by 0 bases; junction bases not matched to a gene: 11. Germline V gene sequence: CDR1 LNHDA, CDR2 SQIVND (reference sequence). The CDR3 has 18 amino acids.

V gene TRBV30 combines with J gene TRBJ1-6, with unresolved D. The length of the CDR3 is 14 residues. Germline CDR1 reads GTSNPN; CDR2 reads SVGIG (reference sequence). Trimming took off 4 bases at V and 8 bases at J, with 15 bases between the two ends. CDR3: CAWKRGLSDSPLHF. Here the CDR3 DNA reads TGTGCCTGGAAGCGTGGGTTATCGGATTCACCCCTCCACTTT.

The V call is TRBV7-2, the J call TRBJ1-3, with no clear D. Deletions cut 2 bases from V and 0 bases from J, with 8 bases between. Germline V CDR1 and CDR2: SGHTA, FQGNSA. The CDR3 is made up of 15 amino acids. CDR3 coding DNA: TGTGCCAGCAGCTTAAGCTCCGGCTCTGGAAACACCATATATTTT. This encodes CASSLSSGSGNTIYF. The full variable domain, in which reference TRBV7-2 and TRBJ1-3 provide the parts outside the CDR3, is GAGVSQSPSNKVTEKGKDVELRCDPISGHTALYWYRQSLGQGLEFLIYFQGNSAPDKSGLPSDRFSAERTGGSVSTLTIQRTQQEDSAVYLCASSLSSGSGNTIYFGEGSWLTVV.

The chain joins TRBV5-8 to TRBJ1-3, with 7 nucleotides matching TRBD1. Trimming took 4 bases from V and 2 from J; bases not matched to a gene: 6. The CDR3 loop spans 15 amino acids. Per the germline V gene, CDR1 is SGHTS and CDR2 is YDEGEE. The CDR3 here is CASSPGQAPGNTIYF. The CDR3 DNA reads TGTGCCAGCAGCCCTGGACAGGCCCCTGGAAACACCATATATTTT.

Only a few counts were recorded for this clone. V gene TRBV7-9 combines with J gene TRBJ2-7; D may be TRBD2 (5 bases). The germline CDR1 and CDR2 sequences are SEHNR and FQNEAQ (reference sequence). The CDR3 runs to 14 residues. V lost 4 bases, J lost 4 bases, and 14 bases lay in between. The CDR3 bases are TGTGCCAGCAGCTCCTCATCTCGGGGTTACGAGCAGTACTTC. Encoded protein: CASSSSSRGYEQYF. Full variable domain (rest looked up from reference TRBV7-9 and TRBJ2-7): DTGVSQNPRHKITKRGQNVTFRCDPISEHNRLYWYRQTLGQGPEFLTYFQNEAQLEKSRLLSDRFSAERPKGSFSTLEIQRTEQGDSAMYLCASSSSSRGYEQYFGPGTRLTVT.